Listed below are T cell receptor beta chains from one sample, sequenced in a study of cytomegalovirus exposure and HLA in healthy donors. The data were produced by immunoSEQ multiplex PCR, yet TCRdb's version contains in-frame clones alone and is incomplete. Here the sample spans 130,000 or so clones, about two thirds being singletons. Source material: PBMCs. Source of these receptors: a middle-aged woman in good health and CMV-seronegative. Each CDR3 is given with its conserved first and last residue. The order of the fields is J gene, D gene, clone size, V gene, CDR3 protein. D genes are given only for firm matches. Size is omitted from some rows. Given values are once, few, many or a class for expanded clones.

>TRBJ1-1|NA|many|TRBV5-1
CASSLANTEAFF
>TRBJ2-2|NA|NA|TRBV29-1
CSVGGGQGWDTGELFF
>TRBJ1-1|NA|NA|TRBV9
CASTLDSMNTEAFF
>TRBJ2-1|TRBD1|NA|TRBV4-2
CASSQGQGNEQFF
>TRBJ2-7|NA|NA|TRBV29-1
CSVEIPGDYPYEQYF
>TRBJ2-4|TRBD1|once|TRBV5-1
CASSGGTGIGIQYF
>TRBJ1-6|NA|NA|TRBV7-2
CASSPHSTTGMNSPLHF
>TRBJ1-1|NA|NA|TRBV12-2
CASRPGTEWEKTEAFF
>TRBJ2-1|TRBD1|NA|TRBV10-3
CAISEGQGKNEQFF
>TRBJ2-2|NA|NA|TRBV14
CASSQRAALNTGELFF
>TRBJ1-5|NA|few|TRBV2
CASSGDKGAQPQHF
>TRBJ1-2|TRBD1|few|TRBV2
CASSRDRTLPDGYTF
>TRBJ2-7|NA|NA|TRBV10-2
CASSEVDRYEQYF
>TRBJ2-3|NA|NA|TRBV15
CATSMTLTVPSPTDTQYF
>TRBJ1-1|TRBD1|NA|TRBV5-1
CASSQRAGTGFSEAFF
>TRBJ2-3|TRBD1|once|TRBV27
CASSYLVGQPDTQYF
>TRBJ1-6|NA|NA|TRBV7-2
CASSFGGNASPLHF
>TRBJ2-1|TRBD1|NA|TRBV7-3
CASSQDRGSYNEQFF
>TRBJ1-3|TRBD1|NA|TRBV7-2
CASSLVAGGGGNTIYF
>TRBJ2-2|TRBD1|NA|TRBV5-1
CASSLATGAGELFF
>TRBJ2-1|TRBD2|NA|TRBV7-9
CASIDGPSGVYEQFF
>TRBJ1-1|NA|NA|TRBV5-4
CASREGSGDKAFF
>TRBJ1-4|NA|NA|TRBV30
CAWSSPVGEKLFF
>TRBJ1-4|NA|NA|TRBV4-3
CASSQDSYATNEKLFF
>TRBJ1-1|NA|NA|TRBV7-3
CASSLDRNTEAFF
>TRBJ2-7|NA|NA|TRBV27
CASSLSGRYYEQYF
>TRBJ1-1|TRBD1|few|TRBV6-1
CASSEGQWLGQRNTEAFF
>TRBJ1-2|TRBD1|NA|TRBV5-1
CASSLITGGDYGYTF
>TRBJ2-7|TRBD2|NA|TRBV6-1
CASDLLAGNRYEQYF
>TRBJ2-3|NA|NA|TRBV12-5
CASGHGGQSSTDTQYF
>TRBJ1-1|TRBD1|NA|TRBV7-2
CASSSDRVVTEAFF
>TRBJ1-5|NA|once|TRBV7-2
CASSLRGSSNQPQHF
>TRBJ1-4|TRBD1|few|TRBV5-5
CASSLTQGAGEKLFF
>TRBJ1-1|NA|few|TRBV9
CASSPRGSNTEAFF
>TRBJ1-3|TRBD1|NA|TRBV5-5
CASSLTGGLDGNTIYF
>TRBJ2-5|NA|NA|TRBV7-7
CASSKDSTEETQYF
>TRBJ1-6|TRBD1|few|TRBV5-1
CASSRATGRGSPLHF
>TRBJ1-1|TRBD1|NA|TRBV7-6
CASSVTGGMNTEAFF
>TRBJ2-7|TRBD2|NA|TRBV4-1
CASSQGTSAAYEQYF
>TRBJ1-6|NA|once|TRBV2
CASSETGPPNSPLHF
>TRBJ1-1|NA|NA|TRBV11-2
CASRLTDSIMNTEAFF
>TRBJ1-4|NA|NA|TRBV6-5
CASSGGLGTNEKLFF
>TRBJ1-2|NA|NA|TRBV20-1
CSARYTGVYTF
>TRBJ1-2|NA|NA|TRBV7-9
CASSQGGNWNGYTF
>TRBJ1-1|NA|NA|TRBV7-9
CASSWLRGRPVNTEAFF